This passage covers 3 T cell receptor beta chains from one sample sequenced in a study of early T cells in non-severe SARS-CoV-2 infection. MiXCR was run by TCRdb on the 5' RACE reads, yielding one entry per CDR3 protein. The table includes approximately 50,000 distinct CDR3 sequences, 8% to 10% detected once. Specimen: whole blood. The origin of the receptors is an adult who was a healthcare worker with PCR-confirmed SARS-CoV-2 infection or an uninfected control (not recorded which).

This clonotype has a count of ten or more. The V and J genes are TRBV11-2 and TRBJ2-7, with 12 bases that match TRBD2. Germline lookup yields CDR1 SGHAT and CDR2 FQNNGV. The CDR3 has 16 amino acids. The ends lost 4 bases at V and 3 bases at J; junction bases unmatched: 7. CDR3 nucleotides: TGTGCCAGCAGCTCGCCAACGGGACTAGCGGGCTACGAGCAGTACTTC. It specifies CASSSPTGLAGYEQYF.

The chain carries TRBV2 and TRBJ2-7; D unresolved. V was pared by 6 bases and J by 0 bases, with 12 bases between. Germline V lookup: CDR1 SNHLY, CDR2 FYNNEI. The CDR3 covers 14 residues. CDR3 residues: CASRGTYLSYEQYF. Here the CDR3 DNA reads TGTGCCAGCAGGGGAACGTACCTCTCCTACGAGCAGTACTTC.

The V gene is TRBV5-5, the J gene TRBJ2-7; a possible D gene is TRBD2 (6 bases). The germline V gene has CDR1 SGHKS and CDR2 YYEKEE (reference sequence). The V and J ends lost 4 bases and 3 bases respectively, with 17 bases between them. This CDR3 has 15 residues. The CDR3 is CASSERGTADYEQYF. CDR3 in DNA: TGTGCCAGCAGCGAACGCGGGACCGCAGACTACGAGCAGTACTTC.